This T cell receptor (beta chain) was observed in a study of regulatory T cells in long-lasting Graves disease. Findings and caveats of the study: Fewer public clonotypes were shared by new patients (around 990) than by persistent patients (2,741). When disease was persistent, TRBV28, TRBJ1-2 and TRBJ2-5 were the favored segments.

CDR1 is SEHNR, CDR2 FQNEAQ, per germline (reference sequence). This CDR3 has 12 residues. V gave up 6 bases and J gave up 1 base, with 6 bases separating them. This clonotype was detected ten times or more. What it binds is unknown. Noted time point: newly diagnosed GD, antithyroid drugs for less than 3 months. Following extraction of RNA from PBMCs, that RNA was used to make the TCR library. Combining iRepertoire HTBI primers with Arm-PCR of CDR3 regions, the authors built TCR beta libraries. TCRdb called the multiplex PCR reads again in MiXCR, with one record for every CDR3 protein. The table includes roughly 410,000 distinct CDR3 sequences, about 15% detected once. These data were likewise used in another study, on T cells in Graves' hyperthyroidism and ophthalmopathy.

The chain is built from TRBV7-9 and TRBJ1-1; possible D gene TRBD1, 5 bases. The sequencing here drew on peripheral blood mononuclear cells (PBMCs), taken at new diagnosis, from a patient treated with antithyroid drugs. The TCR sequence derives from a woman between 40 and 55 years old with Graves disease. The CDR3 reads CASRRGNTEAFF. Here the CDR3 DNA reads TGTGCCAGCAGAAGGGGGAACACTGAAGCTTTCTTT.